This T cell receptor (beta chain) was identified during a study of T cell responses to AZD1222 COVID-19 vaccine. As to this clone: What it binds is unknown.

The table came from immunoSEQ multiplex PCR; TCRdb's copy has only in-frame clones and leaves some out. The profile shows 77,000 or so clones, about 90% of them singletons. The CDR3 length is 16 residues. V shed 5 bases and J shed 0 bases, with 15 bases lying between them. CDR1 and CDR2 (germline): SGHTA, FQGTGA. Study outcomes and limitations: Spike-specific TCRs gained breadth and depth after people received two AZD1222 doses. Researchers took repertoire samples only after the peak T cell response had come. The donors showed a predominance of white British ancestry and of females, with possible underestimation of clonal diversity.

The starting material was peripheral blood, obtained on day 0 of MenACWY control vaccination. The J gene is TRBJ2-3, the V gene TRBV7-3, with D maybe TRBD1 (6 bases). The receptor's source is an adult in good health. CDR3 DNA sequence: TGTGCCAGCAGCACGGACAGACCCCCTAGCACAGATACGCAGTATTTT. This translates into CASSTDRPPSTDTQYF.